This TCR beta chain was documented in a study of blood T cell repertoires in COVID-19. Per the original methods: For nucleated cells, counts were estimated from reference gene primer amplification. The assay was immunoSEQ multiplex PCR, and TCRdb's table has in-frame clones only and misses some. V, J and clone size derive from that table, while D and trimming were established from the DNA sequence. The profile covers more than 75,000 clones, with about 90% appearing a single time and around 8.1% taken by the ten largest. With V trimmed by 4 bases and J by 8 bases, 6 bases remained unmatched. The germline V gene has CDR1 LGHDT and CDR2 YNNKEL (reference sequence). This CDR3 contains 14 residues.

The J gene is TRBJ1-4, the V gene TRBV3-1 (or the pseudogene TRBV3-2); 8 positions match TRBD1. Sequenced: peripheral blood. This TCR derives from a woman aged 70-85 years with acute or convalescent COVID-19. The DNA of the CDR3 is TGTGCCAGCAGCCCTCAGGGGGCCAGGGAAAAACTGTTTTTT. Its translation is CASSPQGAREKLFF.